The present entry profiles one T cell receptor beta chain with its context. The data belong to a study of cytomegalovirus exposure and HLA in healthy donors. Assay: immunoSEQ multiplex PCR; the TCRdb copy retains only in-frame clones and omits some. The sample records tens of thousands of clones, roughly nine tenths being singletons. Losses at the gene ends were 8 bases for V and 5 bases for J; bases not matched to a gene: 5. The CDR3 spans 12 residues. Germline CDR1 reads SGHDN; CDR2 reads FVKESK. The V gene is TRBV14, the J gene TRBJ2-7, with 8 bases lining up with TRBD1. Sequenced material: PBMCs. The TCR sequence derives from a woman younger than 45 in good health and CMV-seronegative. CDR3 coding DNA: TGTGCCAGCTCCCAGGGGGCGGACGAGCAGTACTTC. It codes for CASSQGADEQYF.